Only one count was recorded for the clone carrying this T cell receptor (beta chain). What it recognizes is unknown. This entry is derived from a study of neurological immune-mediated disorders. Points from the study as a whole: The most TCR clonal expansion was seen in HTLV-1-associated myelopathy, whereas the least was seen in multiple sclerosis, below the level in healthy controls. Across subjects, expanded clones had no CDR3 amino acid sequences in common, pointing to private repertoires in all groups.

Germline values: CDR1 SGHRS, CDR2 YFSETQ. The CDR3 has 18 amino acids. J lost 5 bases, V lost 0 bases, and 14 bases had no gene match. TCRdb itself ran the 5' RACE reads through MiXCR, one entry per CDR3 protein. The sample comprises tens of thousands of distinct CDR3 sequences, 14% of which are singletons, and 27% rests with the top ten. The receptor's source is a woman aged 45-65 years with HTLV-1-associated myelopathy (HAM/TSP). The chain couples TRBV5-1 to TRBJ1-2, with 9 bases aligning to TRBD1. The sample was PBMCs. The CDR3 sequence: CASSLGLLNRGPRYGYTF. The CDR3 DNA sequence: TGCGCCAGCAGCTTGGGCCTCTTGAACAGGGGGCCTAGGTATGGCTACACCTTC.